These 11 T cell receptor beta chains were sequenced from one sample in a study of early T cells in non-severe SARS-CoV-2 infection. TCRdb redid the calling of the 5' RACE reads with MiXCR, one entry per CDR3 protein. The sample holds under 70,000 distinct CDR3 sequences; about 12% are singletons and the top ten take about 10%. The sample here was whole blood, taken at baseline. Source of these receptors: an adult who was a healthcare worker with PCR-confirmed SARS-CoV-2 infection or an uninfected control (not recorded which).

This clonotype was observed many times. The chain links TRBV20-1 to TRBJ2-1, with D tentatively TRBD1 or TRBD2 (5 bases each). V lost 5 bases and J 9 bases, leaving 17 bases between the germline ends. Looked up from germline, CDR1 is DFQATT and CDR2 is SNEGSKA (reference sequence). The CDR3 totals 13 residues. The CDR3 nucleotides read TGCAGTGCTCCAGGACCCGGGGCGGGTGAGCAGTTCTTC. Translation: CSAPGPGAGEQFF.

The chain is built from TRBV30 and TRBJ2-3, with D perhaps matching TRBD2 (6 bases). Deletions cut 7 bases from V and 4 bases from J, with 21 bases between. CDR3 size: 15 residues. Per the germline V gene, CDR1 is GTSNPN and CDR2 is SVGIG (reference sequence). In nucleotides, the CDR3 is TGTGCCTTGGCCCTTACCGGGAGTGGAGCAGATACGCAGTATTTT. Translated: CALALTGSGADTQYF.

The table lists this clonotype with many counts. The genes are TRBV24-1 and TRBJ2-1, with a tentative D call TRBD2 (5 bases). CDR1 is KGHDR and CDR2 is SFDVKD in the germline V gene. The CDR3 covers 14 residues. V lost 1 base to trimming and J lost 8 bases, with 11 bases between them. The CDR3: CATSDFRGFDEQFF. DNA of the CDR3: TGTGCCACCAGTGATTTTAGAGGGTTCGATGAGCAGTTCTTC.

There are many counts of this clonotype. The rearrangement uses TRBV2 and TRBJ2-7, with a weak D call TRBD1 (7 bases). CDR3 length: 16 residues. Trimming left V 2 bases short and J 7 bases short, with 21 bases between. CDR1 is SNHLY, CDR2 FYNNEI, per germline. CDR3 sequence reads: CASSEISGRGASEQYF. The CDR3 DNA reads TGTGCCAGCAGTGAAATCTCGGGCAGGGGGGCGTCAGAGCAGTACTTC.

The J gene is TRBJ2-6, the V gene TRBV20-1; 8 bases line up with TRBD1. The CDR3 sequence is 15 residues long. V lost 0 bases and J lost 4; bases outside the gene matches: 2. The germline CDR1 and CDR2 sequences are DFQATT and SNEGSKA (reference sequence). The CDR3: CSAREDRAGANVLTF. As DNA, the CDR3 is TGCAGTGCTAGAGAGGACAGGGCCGGGGCCAACGTCCTGACTTTC.

This rearrangement joins TRBV24-1 to TRBJ1-5, with unresolved D. Germline V lookup: CDR1 KGHDR, CDR2 SFDVKD. Trimming removed 9 bases from V and 1 base from J, with 15 bases in between. The CDR3 runs 15 residues. The CDR3 is CATGRTDVSNQPQHF. The CDR3 nucleotides are TGTGCCACCGGACGGACGGACGTCAGCAATCAGCCCCAGCATTTT.

This clonotype was seen more than once but under ten times. Just one base apart from a much larger clone, this may be a read error. This chain joins TRBV9 and TRBJ1-1, with no clear D. Between the trimmed V and J ends, which lost 0 bases and 3 bases, there was a span of 3 bases. The CDR3 length is 12 residues. CDR1 and CDR2 from the germline V gene are SGDLS and YYNGEE. Here the CDR3 DNA reads TGTGCCAGCAGCGTAGGGGACACTGAAGCTTTCTTT. Protein: CASSVGDTEAFF.

Here the CDR3 DNA reads TGCGCCAGCCAACCTAGGGGCAGGGTTTATGAGGATGAGCAGTTCTTC. This codes for CASQPRGRVYEDEQFF. V usage is TRBV5-1 and J usage is TRBJ2-1, with a tentative D call TRBD1 (5 bases). The CDR3 loop spans 16 amino acids. Germline-derived CDR1 and CDR2 are SGHRS and YFSETQ. Trimming took 7 bases from V and 8 from J, leaving 25 bases between them.

The J gene is TRBJ2-7, the V gene TRBV7-9; the D is unclear. This CDR3 region has 12 residues. Trimming cost V 4 bases and J 2 bases, with 6 bases left between them. Germline values: CDR1 SEHNR, CDR2 FQNEAQ (reference sequence). CDR3 nucleotides: TGTGCCAGCAGCTCCGACCCCTACGAGCAGTACTTC. This codes for CASSSDPYEQYF.

The V call is TRBV5-1, the J call TRBJ1-4; a weak D match, TRBD1 (6 bases). This CDR3 region has 13 residues. CDR1 and CDR2 from the germline V gene are SGHRS and YFSETQ. V shed 2 bases and J shed 17 bases, with 19 bases lying between them. The DNA of the CDR3 is TGCGCCAGCAGCTTAGGAGTATCAGGACAGCCTTTTTTT. It translates to CASSLGVSGQPFF.

This clonotype was observed a few times. The rearrangement uses TRBV5-1 and TRBJ1-1; D unresolved. The CDR3 extends over 15 amino acids. The ends were cut back, 4 bases at V and 5 bases at J, with 18 bases in the middle. Germline loops: CDR1 SGHRS, CDR2 YFSETQ. The CDR3 coding sequence is TGCGCCAGCAGCGATCTATTGGCCGGATCTACTGAAGCTTTCTTT. Translating it yields CASSDLLAGSTEAFF.